The next 11 T cell receptor beta chains were all read from a single sample in a study of shared clonotypes between healthy human individuals. This table comes from immunoSEQ multiplex PCR, and its TCRdb copy is limited to in-frame clones, with some not included. The data contain some 2,500,000 clones, 80% to 95% of them singletons. The specimen sequenced was naive CD4+ T cells from PBMCs. Subset noted: CD45RA+ positively selected. These receptors were collected from a man between 18 and 29 years old in good health. Some clones in this sample may be carry-over from other donors' samples.

CDR3 DNA: TGTGCCAGCAGTGAAGCGGCCTACTATGGCTACACCTTC. It is translated as CASSEAAYYGYTF. V is TRBV6-1 and J is TRBJ1-2; D unresolved. CDR1 MNHNS and CDR2 SASEGT come from the germline V gene. V gave up 0 bases and J gave up 3 bases, with 5 bases separating them. There are 13 residues in the CDR3.

This sequence joins TRBV10-3 and TRBJ2-5; 9 nucleotides match TRBD2. The CDR3 totals 17 residues. V shed 4 bases, J shed 1 base, and the junction held 10 bases outside the gene matches. Germline CDR1 ENHRY, CDR2 SYGVKD. For the CDR3, the DNA is TGTGCCATCAGTGGGATAGGGCTAGCGGGATCCCAAGAGACCCAGTACTTC. This sequence encodes CAISGIGLAGSQETQYF.

The chain combines TRBV28 with TRBJ1-5, with a tentative D call TRBD1 (5 bases). From germline, CDR1 is MDHEN and CDR2 SYDVKM. The CDR3 is 14 residues long. Between the trimmed V and J ends, which lost 6 bases and 3 bases, there was a span of 12 bases. CDR3 sequence (DNA): TGTGCCAGCAGAACCGGGGGGTTCAATCAGCCCCAGCATTTT. Translated: CASRTGGFNQPQHF.

The V call is TRBV9, the J call TRBJ2-7; no reliable D call. The CDR3 runs to 13 residues. The V end was cut by 4 bases, the J end by 6 bases, with 14 bases between. Germline lookup yields CDR1 SGDLS and CDR2 YYNGEE. CDR3 protein: CASSQERGSEQYF. CDR3 sequence (DNA): TGTGCCAGCAGCCAGGAGCGTGGGTCCGAGCAGTACTTC.

This chain connects TRBV5-1 to TRBJ2-7; D possibly matches TRBD1 or TRBD2 (5 bases each). Germline V gene sequence: CDR1 SGHRS, CDR2 YFSETQ. V lost 3 bases and J 2 bases, leaving 15 bases between the germline ends. The CDR3 covers 15 residues. CDR3 in amino acids: CASSSNRDPTYEQYF. The CDR3 DNA is TGCGCCAGCAGCTCCAACCGGGACCCAACCTACGAGCAGTACTTC.

The rearrangement uses TRBV2 and TRBJ1-1; a possible D gene is TRBD1 (6 bases). Trimming left V 7 bases short and J 7 bases short, with 19 bases between. Germline V gives CDR1 SNHLY, CDR2 FYNNEI. The CDR3 spans 14 residues. CDR3 sequence: CASTEDGQGSEAFF. The CDR3 DNA reads TGTGCCAGCACCGAGGACGGCCAGGGGAGTGAAGCTTTCTTT.

This sequence joins TRBV18 and TRBJ2-5; D is unclear. Trimming removed 3 bases from V and 1 base from J, with 12 bases in between. Germline CDR1 reads KGHSH; CDR2 reads LQKENI. This CDR3 is built from 15 residues. The CDR3 here is CASSPAVTSQETQYF. The CDR3 region has the DNA TGTGCCAGCTCACCCGCCGTGACATCCCAAGAGACCCAGTACTTC.

The chain combines TRBV27 with TRBJ2-1; 9 bases map to TRBD2. The CDR3 consists of 17 residues. CDR1 and CDR2 from the germline V gene are MNHEY and SMNVEV (reference sequence). J lost 3 bases, V lost 3 bases, and 9 bases had no gene match. CDR3 coding DNA: TGTGCCAGCAGTTTCTACCATAGCGGGGGACACTACAATGAGCAGTTCTTC. This translates into CASSFYHSGGHYNEQFF.

This CDR3 reads CASSIIGRTGSYEQYF. The CDR3, as DNA: TGTGCCAGCAGCATTATCGGTAGGACAGGGAGCTACGAGCAGTACTTC. The V call is TRBV5-6, the J call TRBJ2-7; TRBD1 matches 8 bases. The CDR3 sequence is 16 residues long. CDR1 is SGHDT, CDR2 YYEEEE, per germline. V lost 4 bases to trimming and J lost 3 bases; unmatched junction nucleotides: 12.

This clone was found once. The chain is built from TRBV7-2 and TRBJ1-1; maybe TRBD1 (6 bases). Trimming stripped 2 bases from V and 1 base from J, with 11 bases between. Per germline, CDR1 SGHTA and CDR2 FQGNSA. The length of the CDR3 is 15 residues. The CDR3 nucleotides read TGTGCCAGCAGCTTAATAGGCAGGGGGAACACTGAAGCTTTCTTT. Its protein product is CASSLIGRGNTEAFF.

This sequence joins TRBV7-3 and TRBJ1-4; 7 bases are shared with TRBD1. The J segment lost 0 bases and the V segment lost 5 bases, leaving 15 bases of the junction unmatched. The CDR3 contains 19 residues. Germline lookup yields CDR1 SGHTA and CDR2 FQGTGA. The CDR3 DNA follows: TGTGCCAGCAGCCTCACTCCGGGACAGACCTCTGCAACTAATGAAAAACTGTTTTTT. It yields the protein CASSLTPGQTSATNEKLFF.